Listed here is a single T cell receptor beta chain. Its target antigen remains unknown. There are no base qualities to consult, and no much larger clone falls within one base. Measured from the cysteine to the phenylalanine, the CDR3 is 15 residues long. This entry keeps only the CDR3 DNA: 45 bases, framed from base 1. The junction carries 19 bases between V and J, which are trimmed by 4 bases and 6 bases respectively. Taken from the germline V gene, the CDR1 and CDR2 loops are SGHAT and FQNNGV. This entry is derived from a study of tumor and adjacent non-tumor tissue in lung cancer (dated by TCRdb to the late 2010s). About the investigation overall: Of the cohort, over 9 patients had adenocarcinoma, 2 had squamous cell carcinoma and 1 had small cell lung cancer. The 15 or so patients were aged roughly 30 to 85 years, included 10 men and 5 women, and had TNM stage I to III disease. A total of some 130,000,000 productive TCRbeta reads were generated by sequencing, corresponding to an average of about 4.2 million reads per sample. Bulk TCRbeta repertoires were compared between lung tumor tissue and matched distant non-tumor lung tissue obtained from approximately 15 lung cancer patients. Over 25 paired specimens, one tumor and one normal lung sample per patient, were profiled by TCRbeta CDR3 sequencing.

RNA was isolated from bulk unsorted tissue, and RNA quality was assessed with a NanoDrop ND-1000 and an Agilent 2100. Newly diagnosed lung cancer patients without prior chemotherapy who had been admitted for thoracic surgery in China between August and November 2014 were enrolled as donors. The study excluded patients who had received radiotherapy or chemotherapy before or who had another cancer at the same time. Surgical tissue pieces of about 1-2.1 cm3 were preserved in RNAlater solution and stored at -80 °C until use. The library was built by means of multiplex PCR. Sequencing was performed on an Illumina HiSeq 2500. TCRbeta libraries were built by three rounds of nested PCR using primers (Table S4), following protocols modified from ARM-PCR. Before sequencing, PCR products of 200-500 bp were excised from the gel and purified with the QIAquick gel extraction kit. Turning to the authors' computational methods: Trimmomatic was used to clean the reads, FLASH merged the cleaned reads into complete CDR3 sequences, and MiTCR assigned the sequences to V(D)J germline segments. Clonal diversity was calculated as the inverse Simpson's index using VDJtools. Productive reads were defined as in-frame sequences without a premature stop codon. TCRdb reworked the public reads: Q25 trimming with fastp, MiXCR clone assembly, productive beta chains retained. Every entry covers one CDR3 protein and lists the most common genes and DNA from its rows. The authors' filters were not applied to this entry. The sample table lists 100,000 to 150,000 distinct CDR3 sequences, about 66% of them with a count of one. Jointly, the top ten make up more than 10% of the sample.

The study at large found these results: A significantly larger cumulative share of the repertoire was made up by the top 100 clones in normal lung than in tumor tissue. The cohort had only approximately 15 patients, and the authors noted that larger samples and more detailed clinical data are needed. Peripheral blood was not sequenced, so blood TCRbeta repertoires were not examined in the lung cancer patients of the study. Neither the sequencing platform nor unique molecular identifiers are mentioned in the methods. TCR diversity (inverse Simpson) was significantly higher in tumor than in normal lung tissue (roughly 430 vs 170, P = 0.0075, Mann-Whitney U test). TCR diversity was significantly higher in younger patients, and higher tumor TCR diversity was associated with shorter overall and disease-free survival.

Material for sequencing was lung tumor tissue. This clonotype was obtained from a man aged 30 to 39 with non-small cell lung cancer. The sequence is built from TRBV11-2 and TRBJ2-7; no D gene call is confident. The nucleotide sequence reads as follows: TGTGCCAGCAGCTCCCTGGGCAGGAGAGATGGCGAGCAGTACTTC. Its coded protein is CASSSLGRRDGEQYF.